This paragraph covers one T cell receptor beta chain sequence. Antigen unknown. Some clones are missing from TCRdb's copy, which holds only in-frame ones; the method was immunoSEQ multiplex PCR. This repertoire shows a few hundred thousand clones, 80% to 90% found once; its top ten account for around 3.5%. The data stem from a study of Ad26.COV2.S vaccination and SARS-CoV-2 variants. Background on the study: Donor allocation was to the COV1001 Ad26.COV2.S trial arm. Participants got Ad26.COV2.S intramuscularly, once or twice 56 days apart.

CDR3 size: 14 residues. The V gene's germline CDR1 is SGHRS and CDR2 YFSETQ. The V segment lost 4 bases and the J segment 6 bases; nucleotides outside the gene matches: 6. Study-level findings and limits: Among vaccine recipients, spike-specific TCR breadth exceeded that of placebo recipients. Vaccine recipients and placebo recipients showed similar non-spike TCR breadth.

Stated treatment: some 20 received Ad26.COV2.S at low or high dose, single or two shots; 5 received placebo; per-sample allocation not given. Sampling was done on day 63 after the first vaccine or placebo injection. The rearrangement joins TRBV5-1 to TRBJ1-2, with 10 nucleotides matching TRBD1. This TCR was sampled from a person between 18 and 65 years old who received the Ad26.COV2.S COVID-19 vaccine or a placebo. The sequences come from peripheral blood, collected in a trial of Ad26.COV2.S vaccine versus placebo. DNA of the CDR3: TGCGCCAGCAGCGATCGACAGGGGGCGGATGGCTACACCTTC. This translates into CASSDRQGADGYTF.